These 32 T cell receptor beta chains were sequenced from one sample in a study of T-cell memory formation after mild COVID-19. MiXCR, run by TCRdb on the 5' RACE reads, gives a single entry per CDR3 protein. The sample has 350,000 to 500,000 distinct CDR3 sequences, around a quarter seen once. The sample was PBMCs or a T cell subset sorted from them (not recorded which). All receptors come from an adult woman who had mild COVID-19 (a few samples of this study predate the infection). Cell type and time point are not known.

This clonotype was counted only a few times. DNA for the CDR3: TGTGCCAGCAGTTTAGGGCCCGGGGGGGCCACTGAAGCTTTCTTT. It encodes CASSLGPGGATEAFF. The chain couples TRBV28 to TRBJ1-1; possibly TRBD1 for D (6 bases). The CDR3 is 15 residues long. The V end was cut by 2 bases, the J end by 4 bases, with 14 bases between. From germline, CDR1 is MDHEN and CDR2 SYDVKM.

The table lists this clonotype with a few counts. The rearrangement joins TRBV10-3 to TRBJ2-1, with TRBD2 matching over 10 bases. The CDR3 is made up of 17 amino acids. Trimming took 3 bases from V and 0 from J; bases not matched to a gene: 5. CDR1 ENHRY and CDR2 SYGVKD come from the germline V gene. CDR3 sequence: CAISDPGLADSYNEQFF. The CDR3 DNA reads TGTGCCATCAGTGACCCAGGACTAGCGGACTCCTACAATGAGCAGTTCTTC.

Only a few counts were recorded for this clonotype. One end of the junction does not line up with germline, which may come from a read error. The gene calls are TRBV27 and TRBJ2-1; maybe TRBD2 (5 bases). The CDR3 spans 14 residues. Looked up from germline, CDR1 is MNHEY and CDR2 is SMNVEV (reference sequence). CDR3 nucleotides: TGTGCCAGCAGTTTGGGCGGACTCTACAATGAGCAGCTCTTC. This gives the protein CASSLGGLYNEQLF.

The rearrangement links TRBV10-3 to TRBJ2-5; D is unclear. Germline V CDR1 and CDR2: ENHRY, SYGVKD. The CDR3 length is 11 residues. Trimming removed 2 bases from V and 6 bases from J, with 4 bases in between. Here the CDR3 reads CAISEDKTQYF. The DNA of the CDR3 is TGTGCCATCAGTGAGGATAAGACCCAGTACTTC.

The CDR3 spells CASSSPGRAYNEQFF. The CDR3 coding sequence is TGTGCCAGCAGTTCCCCGGGACGGGCTTACAATGAGCAGTTCTTC. This chain connects TRBV7-2 to TRBJ2-1; possibly TRBD1 or TRBD2 for D (5 bases each). The germline V and J ends were trimmed by 6 bases and 4 bases, with 16 bases remaining between them. Germline loops: CDR1 SGHTA, CDR2 FQGNSA. This CDR3 comprises 15 residues.

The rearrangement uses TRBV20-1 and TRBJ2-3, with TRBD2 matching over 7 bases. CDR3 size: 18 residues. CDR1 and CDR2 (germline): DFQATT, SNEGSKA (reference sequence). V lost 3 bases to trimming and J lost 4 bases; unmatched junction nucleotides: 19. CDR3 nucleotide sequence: TGCAGTGCTAGCTCCCTCCGTGGGGAGCGGGAACTTTCAGATACGCAGTATTTT. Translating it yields CSASSLRGERELSDTQYF.

CDR3: CASSHFRGMETQYF. The DNA for the CDR3 is TGTGCCAGTAGTCATTTCAGGGGGATGGAGACCCAGTACTTC. J is TRBJ2-5 and V is TRBV19; 7 bases are shared with TRBD1. The J segment lost 5 bases and the V segment lost 5 bases, leaving 8 bases of the junction unmatched. The germline CDR1 and CDR2 sequences are LNHDA and SQIVND (reference sequence). The CDR3 consists of 14 residues.

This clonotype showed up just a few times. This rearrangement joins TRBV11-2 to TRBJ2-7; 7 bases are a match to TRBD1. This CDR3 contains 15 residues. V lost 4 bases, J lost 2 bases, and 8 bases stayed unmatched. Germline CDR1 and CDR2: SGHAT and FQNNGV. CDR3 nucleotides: TGTGCCAGCAGCTCCCAGGACAGGCCCGCCTACGAGCAGTACTTC. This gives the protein CASSSQDRPAYEQYF. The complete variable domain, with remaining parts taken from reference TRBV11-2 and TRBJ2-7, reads EAGVAQSPRYKIIEKRQSVAFWCNPISGHATLYWYQQILGQGPKLLIQFQNNGVVDDSQLPKDRFSAERLKGVDSTLKIQPAKLEDSAVYLCASSSQDRPAYEQYFGPGTRLTVT.

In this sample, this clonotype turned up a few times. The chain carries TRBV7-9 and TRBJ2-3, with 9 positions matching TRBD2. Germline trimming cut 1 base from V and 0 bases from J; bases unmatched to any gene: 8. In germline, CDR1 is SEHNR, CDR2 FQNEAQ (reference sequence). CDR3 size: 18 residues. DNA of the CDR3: TGTGCCAGCAGCTTAGAATCCCCGCGGGAGGGGAGCACAGATACGCAGTATTTT. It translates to CASSLESPREGSTDTQYF.

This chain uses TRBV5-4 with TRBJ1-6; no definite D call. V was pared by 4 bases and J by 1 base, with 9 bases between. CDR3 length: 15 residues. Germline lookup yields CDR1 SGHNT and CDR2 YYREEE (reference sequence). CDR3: CASSPHGSYNSPLHF. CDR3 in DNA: TGTGCCAGCAGCCCTCACGGTTCCTATAATTCACCCCTCCACTTT.

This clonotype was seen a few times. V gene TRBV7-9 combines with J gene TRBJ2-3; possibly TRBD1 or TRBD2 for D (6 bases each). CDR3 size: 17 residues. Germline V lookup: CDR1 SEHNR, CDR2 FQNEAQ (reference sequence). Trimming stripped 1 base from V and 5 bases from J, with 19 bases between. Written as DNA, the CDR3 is TGTGCCAGCAGCTTAGTTTCGGGGGCTTTCGGTATAGATACGCAGTATTTT. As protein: CASSLVSGAFGIDTQYF.

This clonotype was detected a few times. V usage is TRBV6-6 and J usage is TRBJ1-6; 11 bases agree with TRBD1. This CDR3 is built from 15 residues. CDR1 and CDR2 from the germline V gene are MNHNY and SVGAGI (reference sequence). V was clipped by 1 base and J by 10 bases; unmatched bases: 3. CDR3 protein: CASSYFGTGGSPLHF. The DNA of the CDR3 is TGTGCCAGCAGTTACTTCGGGACAGGGGGATCACCCCTCCACTTT.

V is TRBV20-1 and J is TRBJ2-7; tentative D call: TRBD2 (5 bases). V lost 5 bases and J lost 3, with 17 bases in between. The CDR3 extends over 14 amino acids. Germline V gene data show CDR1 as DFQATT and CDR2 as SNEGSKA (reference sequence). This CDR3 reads CSASDLRRSYEQYF. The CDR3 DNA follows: TGCAGTGCTTCGGACCTTCGGAGGAGCTACGAGCAGTACTTC.

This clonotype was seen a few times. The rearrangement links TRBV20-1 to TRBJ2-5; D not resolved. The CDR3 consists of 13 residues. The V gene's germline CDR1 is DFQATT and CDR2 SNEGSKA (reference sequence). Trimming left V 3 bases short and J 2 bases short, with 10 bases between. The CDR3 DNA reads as TGCAGTGCTAGGGTCCGGGTGCAAGAGACCCAGTACTTC. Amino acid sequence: CSARVRVQETQYF.

This chain's CDR3 is CASTSQATVPPKKTQYF. CDR3 sequence (DNA): TGTGCCAGCACTTCTCAGGCAACAGTACCACCCAAGAAGACCCAGTACTTC. The chain links TRBV6-2 or TRBV6-3 to TRBJ2-5; D unclear. Trimming left V 7 bases short and J 6 bases short, with 27 bases between. From germline, CDR1 is MNHEY and CDR2 SVGEGT. The CDR3 is made up of 17 amino acids.

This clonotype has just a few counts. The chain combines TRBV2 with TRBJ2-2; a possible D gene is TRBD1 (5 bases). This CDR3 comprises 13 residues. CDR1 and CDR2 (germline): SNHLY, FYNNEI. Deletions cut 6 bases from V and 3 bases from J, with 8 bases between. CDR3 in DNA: TGTGCCAGCAGAGGGGCGGACACCGGGGAGCTGTTTTTT. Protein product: CASRGADTGELFF.

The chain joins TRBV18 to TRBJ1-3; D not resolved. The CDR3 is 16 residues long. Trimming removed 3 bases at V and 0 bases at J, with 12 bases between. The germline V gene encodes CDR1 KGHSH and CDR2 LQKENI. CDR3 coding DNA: TGTGCCAGCTCACCGACTTCAGGCAGCTCTGGAAACACCATATATTTT. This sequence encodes CASSPTSGSSGNTIYF.

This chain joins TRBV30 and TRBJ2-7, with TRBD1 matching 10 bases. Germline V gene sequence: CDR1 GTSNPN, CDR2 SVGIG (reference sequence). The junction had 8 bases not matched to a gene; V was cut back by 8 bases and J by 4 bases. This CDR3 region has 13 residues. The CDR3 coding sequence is TGTGCCCTTACGGGACAGGGGTCTTACGAGCAGTACTTC. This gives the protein CALTGQGSYEQYF.

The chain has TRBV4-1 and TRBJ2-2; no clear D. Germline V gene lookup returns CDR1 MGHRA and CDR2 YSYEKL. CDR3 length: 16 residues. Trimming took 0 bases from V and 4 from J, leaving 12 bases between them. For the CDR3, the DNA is TGCGCCAGCAGCCAAGATGGGAAGGATGCCACCGGGGAGCTGTTTTTT. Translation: CASSQDGKDATGELFF.

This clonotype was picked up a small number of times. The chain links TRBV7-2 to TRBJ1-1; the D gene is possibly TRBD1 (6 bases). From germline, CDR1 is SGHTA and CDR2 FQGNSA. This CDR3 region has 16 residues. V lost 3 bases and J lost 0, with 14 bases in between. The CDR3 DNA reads TGTGCCAGCAGCTTTAGGCCGACAGGCGTGAACACTGAAGCTTTCTTT. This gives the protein CASSFRPTGVNTEAFF.

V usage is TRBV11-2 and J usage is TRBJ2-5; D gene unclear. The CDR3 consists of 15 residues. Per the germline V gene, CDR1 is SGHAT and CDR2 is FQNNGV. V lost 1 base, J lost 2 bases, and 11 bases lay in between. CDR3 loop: CASSLVLGRQETQYF. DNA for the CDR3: TGTGCCAGCAGCTTAGTGCTCGGACGTCAAGAGACCCAGTACTTC.

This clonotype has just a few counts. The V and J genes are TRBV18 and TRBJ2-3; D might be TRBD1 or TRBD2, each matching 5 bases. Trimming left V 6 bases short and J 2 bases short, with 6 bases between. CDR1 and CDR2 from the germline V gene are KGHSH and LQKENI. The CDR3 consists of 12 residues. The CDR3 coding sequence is TGTGCCAGCTCCGGGGCCACAGATACGCAGTATTTT. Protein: CASSGATDTQYF. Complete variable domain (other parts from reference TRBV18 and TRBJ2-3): NAGVMQNPRHLVRRRGQEARLRCSPMKGHSHVYWYRQLPEEGLKFMVYLQKENIIDESGMPKERFSAEFPKEGPSILRIQQVVRGDSAAYFCASSGATDTQYFGPGTRLTVL.

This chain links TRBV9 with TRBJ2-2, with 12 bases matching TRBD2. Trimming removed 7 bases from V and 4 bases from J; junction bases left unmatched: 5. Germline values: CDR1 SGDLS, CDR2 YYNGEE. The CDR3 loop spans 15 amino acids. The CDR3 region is CASDASGRATGELFF. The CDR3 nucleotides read TGTGCCAGCGACGCTAGCGGGAGGGCCACCGGGGAGCTGTTTTTT.

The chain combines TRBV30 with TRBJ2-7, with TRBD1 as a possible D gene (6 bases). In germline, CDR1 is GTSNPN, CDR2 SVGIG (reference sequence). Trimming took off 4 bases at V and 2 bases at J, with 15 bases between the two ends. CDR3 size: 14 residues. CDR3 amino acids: CAWTAMAGAYEQYF. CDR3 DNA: TGTGCCTGGACCGCGATGGCAGGGGCCTACGAGCAGTACTTC.

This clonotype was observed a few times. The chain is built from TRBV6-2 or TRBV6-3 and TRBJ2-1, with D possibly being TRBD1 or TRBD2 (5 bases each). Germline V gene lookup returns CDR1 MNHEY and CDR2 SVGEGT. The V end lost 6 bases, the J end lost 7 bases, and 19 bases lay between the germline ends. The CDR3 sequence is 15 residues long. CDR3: CASSRGAAGLNEQFF. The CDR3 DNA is TGTGCCAGCAGCAGAGGGGCTGCCGGGTTAAATGAGCAGTTCTTC.

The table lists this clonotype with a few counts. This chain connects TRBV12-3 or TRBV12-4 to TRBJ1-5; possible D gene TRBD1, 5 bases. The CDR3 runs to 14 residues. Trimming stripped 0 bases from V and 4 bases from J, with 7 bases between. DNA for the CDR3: TGTGCCAGCAGTTTAGCAGGGGTGAATCAGCCCCAGCATTTT. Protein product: CASSLAGVNQPQHF.

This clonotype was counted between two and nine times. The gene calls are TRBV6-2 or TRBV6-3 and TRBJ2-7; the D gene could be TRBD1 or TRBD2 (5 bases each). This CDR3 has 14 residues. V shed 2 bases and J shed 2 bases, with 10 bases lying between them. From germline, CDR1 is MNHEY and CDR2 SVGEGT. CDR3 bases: TGTGCCAGCAGTTACAGCCTGGGACCCTACGAGCAGTACTTC. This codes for CASSYSLGPYEQYF.

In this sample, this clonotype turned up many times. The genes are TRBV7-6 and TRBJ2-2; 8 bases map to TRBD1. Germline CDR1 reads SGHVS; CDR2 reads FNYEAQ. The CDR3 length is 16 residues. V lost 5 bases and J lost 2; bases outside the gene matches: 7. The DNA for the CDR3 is TGTGCCAGCAGCCCACGACAGGGGAAAAACACCGGGGAGCTGTTTTTT. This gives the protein CASSPRQGKNTGELFF.

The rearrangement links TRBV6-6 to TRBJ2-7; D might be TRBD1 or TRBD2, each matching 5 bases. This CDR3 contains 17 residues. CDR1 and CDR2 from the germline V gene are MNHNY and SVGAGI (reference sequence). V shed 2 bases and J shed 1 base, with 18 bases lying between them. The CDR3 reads CASSYPLAGEGSYEQYF. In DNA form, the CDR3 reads TGTGCCAGCAGTTACCCCCTTGCGGGCGAGGGGTCCTACGAGCAGTACTTC.

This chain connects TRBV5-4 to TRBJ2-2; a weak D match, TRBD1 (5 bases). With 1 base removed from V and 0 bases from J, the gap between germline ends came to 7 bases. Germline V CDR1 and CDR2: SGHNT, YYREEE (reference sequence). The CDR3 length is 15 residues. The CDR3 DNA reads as TGTGCCAGCAGCTTGCCACAGGCGAACACCGGGGAGCTGTTTTTT. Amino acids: CASSLPQANTGELFF.

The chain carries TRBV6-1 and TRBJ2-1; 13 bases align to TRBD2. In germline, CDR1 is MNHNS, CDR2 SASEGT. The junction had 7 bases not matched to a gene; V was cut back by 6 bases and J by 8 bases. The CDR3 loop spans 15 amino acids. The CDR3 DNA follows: TGTGCCAGCAGATCCGGGACTAGCGGGATTGATGAGCAGTTCTTC. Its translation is CASRSGTSGIDEQFF.

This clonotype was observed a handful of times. This CDR3 reads CASSPRQGEDTDTQYF. The CDR3 DNA follows: TGTGCCAGCTCACCGAGACAGGGCGAAGACACAGATACGCAGTATTTT. This chain links TRBV18 with TRBJ2-3; 7 positions agree with TRBD1. CDR3 length: 16 amino acids. Germline trimming cut 3 bases from V and 2 bases from J; bases unmatched to any gene: 8. Germline CDR1 is KGHSH and CDR2 is LQKENI.